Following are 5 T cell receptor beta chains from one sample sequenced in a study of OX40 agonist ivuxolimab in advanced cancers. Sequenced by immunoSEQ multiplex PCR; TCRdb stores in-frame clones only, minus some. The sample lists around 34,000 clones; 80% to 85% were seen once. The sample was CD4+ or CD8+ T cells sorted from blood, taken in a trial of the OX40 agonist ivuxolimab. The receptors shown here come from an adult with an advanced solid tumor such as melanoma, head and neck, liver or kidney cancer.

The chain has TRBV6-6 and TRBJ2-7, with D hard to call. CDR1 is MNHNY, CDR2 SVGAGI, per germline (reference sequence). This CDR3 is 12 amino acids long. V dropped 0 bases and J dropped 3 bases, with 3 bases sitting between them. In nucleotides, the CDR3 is TGTGCCAGCAGTTACTCCTACTACGAGCAGTACTTC. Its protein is CASSYSYYEQYF.

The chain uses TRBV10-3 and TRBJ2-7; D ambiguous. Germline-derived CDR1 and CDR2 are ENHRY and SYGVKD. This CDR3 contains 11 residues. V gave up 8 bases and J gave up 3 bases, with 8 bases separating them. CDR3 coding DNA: TGTGCCATCCGCGCGCACTACGAGCAGTACTTC. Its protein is CAIRAHYEQYF.

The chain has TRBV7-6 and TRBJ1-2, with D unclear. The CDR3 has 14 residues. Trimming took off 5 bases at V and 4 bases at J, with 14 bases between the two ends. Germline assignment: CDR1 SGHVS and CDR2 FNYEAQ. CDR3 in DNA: TGTGCCAGCAGCGACTGGAGGGTAGGCTATGGCTACACCTTC. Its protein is CASSDWRVGYGYTF.

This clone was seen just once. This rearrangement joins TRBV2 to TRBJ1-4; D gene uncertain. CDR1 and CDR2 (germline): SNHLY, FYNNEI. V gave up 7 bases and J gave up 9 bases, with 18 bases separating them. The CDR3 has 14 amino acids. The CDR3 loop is CASTPDIGGKKLFF. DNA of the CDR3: TGTGCCAGCACCCCCGACATAGGAGGGAAAAAACTGTTTTTT.

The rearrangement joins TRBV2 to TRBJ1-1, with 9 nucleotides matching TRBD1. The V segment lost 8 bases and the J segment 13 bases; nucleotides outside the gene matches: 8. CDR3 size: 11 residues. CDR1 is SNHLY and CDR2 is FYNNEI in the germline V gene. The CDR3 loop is CASLGTGKVFF. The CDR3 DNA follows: TGTGCCAGCCTCGGGACAGGGAAAGTTTTCTTT.